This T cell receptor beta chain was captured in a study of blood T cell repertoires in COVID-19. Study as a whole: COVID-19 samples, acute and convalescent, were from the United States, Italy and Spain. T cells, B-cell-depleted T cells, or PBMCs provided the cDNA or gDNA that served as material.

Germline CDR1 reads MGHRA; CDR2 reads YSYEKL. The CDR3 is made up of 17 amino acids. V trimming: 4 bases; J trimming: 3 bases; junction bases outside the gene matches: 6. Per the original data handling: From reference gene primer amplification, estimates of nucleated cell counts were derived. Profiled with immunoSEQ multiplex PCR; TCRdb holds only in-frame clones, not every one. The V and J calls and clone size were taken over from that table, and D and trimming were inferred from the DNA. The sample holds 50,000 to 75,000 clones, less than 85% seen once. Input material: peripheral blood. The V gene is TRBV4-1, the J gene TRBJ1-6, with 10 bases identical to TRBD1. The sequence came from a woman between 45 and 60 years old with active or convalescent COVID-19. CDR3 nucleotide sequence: TGCGCCAGCAGCCTCCCCGGGACAGGGGACTATAATTCACCCCTCCACTTT. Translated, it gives CASSLPGTGDYNSPLHF.